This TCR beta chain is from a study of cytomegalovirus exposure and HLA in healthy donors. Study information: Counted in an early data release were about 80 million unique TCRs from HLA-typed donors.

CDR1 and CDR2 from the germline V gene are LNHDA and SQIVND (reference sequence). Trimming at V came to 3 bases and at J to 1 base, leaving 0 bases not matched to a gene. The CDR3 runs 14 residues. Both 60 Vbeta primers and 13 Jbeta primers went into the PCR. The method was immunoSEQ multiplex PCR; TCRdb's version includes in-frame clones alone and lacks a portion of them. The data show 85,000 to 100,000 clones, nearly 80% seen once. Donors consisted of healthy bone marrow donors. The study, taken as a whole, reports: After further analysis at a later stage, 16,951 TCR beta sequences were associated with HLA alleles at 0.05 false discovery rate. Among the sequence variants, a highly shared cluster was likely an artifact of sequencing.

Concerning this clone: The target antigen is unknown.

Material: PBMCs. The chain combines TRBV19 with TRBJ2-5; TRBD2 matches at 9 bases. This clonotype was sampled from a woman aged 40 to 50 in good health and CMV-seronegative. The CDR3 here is CASSMTSGQETQYF. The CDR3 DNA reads TGTGCCAGTAGTATGACTAGCGGCCAAGAGACCCAGTACTTC.